This is a list of T cell receptor beta chains from one sample in a study of T cell changes during pregnancy in multiple sclerosis. The data were produced by immunoSEQ multiplex PCR, yet TCRdb's version contains in-frame clones alone and is incomplete. The sample has 35,000 to 45,000 clones, roughly 87% seen once. This specimen was CD4+ T cells from peripheral blood mononuclear cells, taken after pregnancy. Every receptor here comes from a female donor with multiple sclerosis, enrolled in a pregnancy study. CDR3s include the opening cysteine and the closing phenylalanine or tryptophan. The order of the fields is clone size, J gene, D gene, V gene, CDR3 protein, CDR3 DNA. D genes are given only for firm matches. The size entry is marked missing in some rows and otherwise reads once, few, many or a size class.

>few|TRBJ1-5|.|TRBV27
CASSPQRGPQHF
TGTGCCAGCAGTCCACAAAGGGGGCCCCAGCATTTT
>.|TRBJ2-3|.|TRBV18
CASSPRSGAGDTQYF
TGTGCCAGCTCACCACGATCGGGCGCGGGAGATACGCAGTATTTT
>few|TRBJ1-1|.|TRBV11-3
CASSLERNTEAFF
TGTGCCAGCAGCTTAGAGAGGAACACTGAAGCTTTCTTT
>.|TRBJ2-1|.|TRBV11-2
CASSLEGALYNEQFF
TGTGCCAGCAGCTTAGAGGGGGCCCTCTACAATGAGCAGTTCTTC
>.|TRBJ1-1|TRBD1|TRBV2
CASSFRSTGVVNTEAFF
TGTGCCAGCAGTTTTCGGTCGACAGGGGTCGTGAACACTGAAGCTTTCTTT
>.|TRBJ1-6|.|TRBV19
CASSGSSGYNSPLHF
TGTGCCAGTAGCGGATCATCAGGATATAATTCACCCCTCCACTTT
>.|TRBJ1-3|.|TRBV18
CASSPGSGIRNTIYF
TGTGCCAGCTCACCAGGCTCAGGGATCAGAAACACCATATATTTT
>.|TRBJ1-3|.|TRBV5-6
CASSRGGGRGNTIYF
TGTGCCAGCAGTCGGGGGGGAGGGCGCGGAAACACCATATATTTT
>.|TRBJ2-3|TRBD2|TRBV5-1
CASSPGGVDTDTQYF
TGCGCCAGCAGCCCGGGGGGAGTAGACACAGATACGCAGTATTTT
>.|TRBJ1-3|.|TRBV5-6
CASSPPGSSGNTIYF
TGTGCCAGCAGCCCCCCAGGAAGCTCTGGAAACACCATATATTTT
>.|TRBJ1-3|TRBD1|TRBV6-1
CASSEMGQGTNTIYF
TGTGCCAGCAGTGAAATGGGACAGGGAACAAACACCATATATTTT
>.|TRBJ2-5|TRBD1|TRBV18
CASSPDRGLHLQETQYF
TGTGCCAGCTCACCCGACAGGGGCCTACACCTTCAAGAGACCCAGTACTTC
>.|TRBJ2-5|TRBD1|TRBV19
CASGTVTQYF
TGTGCCAGCGGGACAGTTACCCAGTACTTC
>.|TRBJ2-5|TRBD1|TRBV5-4
CASSSTGAARSAQYF
TGTGCCAGCAGCTCGACAGGGGCCGCGAGATCGGCCCAGTACTTC
>.|TRBJ1-2|.|TRBV5-1
CASSLIGGYGYTF
TGCGCCAGCAGCTTGATAGGGGGCTATGGCTACACCTTC
>.|TRBJ2-1|TRBD2|TRBV11-3
CASSLLPAGVNEQFF
TGTGCCAGCAGCTTACTCCCAGCGGGGGTCAATGAGCAGTTCTTC
>.|TRBJ1-4|.|TRBV19
CASSTRQINEKLFF
TGTGCCAGTAGTACTAGACAGATTAATGAAAAACTGTTTTTT
>.|TRBJ2-3|.|TRBV5-4
CASSSSSTDTQYF
TGTGCCAGCAGCTCGTCTAGCACAGATACGCAGTATTTT
>.|TRBJ2-4|TRBD2|TRBV2
CASSPLAGGSKNIQYF
TGTGCCAGTTCCCCACTAGCGGGGGGGTCCAAAAACATTCAGTACTTC
>.|TRBJ1-2|.|TRBV30
CAWSPTAEHGYTF
TGTGCCTGGAGCCCCACAGCAGAGCATGGCTACACCTTC
>.|TRBJ2-3|.|TRBV4-3
CASSQRGGTDTQYF
TGCGCCAGCAGCCAGCGGGGAGGCACAGATACGCAGTATTTT
>.|TRBJ1-5|.|TRBV27
CASSLSGGIGNQPQHF
TGTGCCAGCAGTTTATCTGGCGGGATCGGCAATCAGCCCCAGCATTTT
>.|TRBJ1-1|.|TRBV25-1
CASSERGGHMNTEAFF
TGTGCCAGCAGTGAGAGGGGGGGCCACATGAACACTGAAGCTTTCTTT
>.|TRBJ1-2|TRBD1|TRBV11-2
CASSPHRGQSYGYTF
TGTGCCAGCAGCCCTCACAGGGGGCAGAGCTATGGCTACACCTTC
>.|TRBJ2-6|.|TRBV7-9
CASSPRGYSGANVLTF
TGTGCCAGCAGCCCCCGGGGTTACTCTGGGGCCAACGTCCTGACTTTC
>.|TRBJ2-7|TRBD1|TRBV5-1
CASSPGGSNEQYF
TGCGCCAGCAGCCCAGGGGGCAGTAACGAGCAGTACTTC
>.|TRBJ2-2|.|TRBV7-3
CASSLTGGDTGELFF
TGTGCCAGCAGCTTAACAGGGGGTGACACCGGGGAGCTGTTTTTT
>.|TRBJ2-3|TRBD1|TRBV7-2
CASSSGTGGGSDTQYF
TGTGCCAGCAGCTCCGGGACAGGGGGAGGCTCAGATACGCAGTATTTT
>.|TRBJ1-3|TRBD1|TRBV19
CASSERTGLGNTIYF
TGTGCCAGTAGTGAAAGGACAGGACTCGGAAACACCATATATTTT
>.|TRBJ2-1|.|TRBV5-5
CASSSRPGVGMMQFF
TGTGCCAGCAGCTCCAGGCCCGGGGTTGGGATGATGCAGTTCTTC
>once|TRBJ1-2|.|TRBV19
CASSAAWTEYGYTF
TGTGCCAGTAGTGCAGCGTGGACAGAATATGGCTACACCTTC
>few|TRBJ1-3|TRBD1|TRBV4-2
CASSPHPQGAGNTIYF
TGTGCCAGCAGCCCCCATCCACAGGGGGCTGGAAACACCATATATTTT
>.|TRBJ2-7|.|TRBV7-3
CASSFTNRVVRYEQYF
TGTGCCAGCAGCTTCACCAACAGGGTGGTAAGGTACGAGCAGTACTTC
>.|TRBJ1-4|.|TRBV28
CASQVARPNEKLFF
TGTGCCAGCCAGGTGGCGCGACCTAATGAAAAACTGTTTTTT
>.|TRBJ2-1|.|TRBV7-2
CASTKWAGNYNEQFF
TGTGCCAGCACCAAATGGGCGGGGAACTACAATGAGCAGTTCTTC
>.|TRBJ2-7|.|TRBV5-5
CASSLAGVNQYEQYF
TGTGCCAGCAGCTTGGCAGGGGTGAACCAGTACGAGCAGTACTTC
>.|TRBJ2-2|.|TRBV5-1
CASSPTYPTGELFF
TGCGCCAGCAGCCCCACCTACCCAACCGGGGAGCTGTTTTTT
>once|TRBJ1-2|.|TRBV15
CATSSGRSRAGYGYTF
TGTGCCACCAGCTCTGGCCGTTCGAGGGCTGGTTATGGCTACACCTTC
>.|TRBJ2-5|.|TRBV6-6
CASSSTSGDFQETQYF
TGTGCCAGCAGCTCTACAAGCGGAGACTTCCAAGAGACCCAGTACTTC
>.|TRBJ2-4|.|TRBV27
CASSPDFIAKNIQYF
TGTGCCAGCAGTCCCGACTTCATAGCCAAAAACATTCAGTACTTC
>.|TRBJ2-6|TRBD1|TRBV5-1
CASSLESWTGVDSGANVLTF
TGCGCCAGCAGCTTGGAGAGCTGGACAGGGGTTGACTCTGGGGCCAACGTCCTGACTTTC
>once|TRBJ2-4|.|TRBV7-5
CARSLGSAGGAKNIQYF
TGTGCCAGAAGCTTAGGAAGCGCAGGGGGGGCCAAAAACATTCAGTACTTC
>.|TRBJ2-3|.|TRBV4-1
CASSRAITDTQYF
TGCGCCAGCAGCCGGGCGATAACGGATACGCAGTATTTT
>.|TRBJ2-3|.|TRBV9
CASSVDGAVDTQYF
TGTGCCAGCAGCGTAGATGGGGCCGTAGATACGCAGTATTTT
>.|TRBJ1-5|.|TRBV7-2
CASSLTGQPQHF
TGTGCCAGCAGCCTCACAGGACAGCCCCAGCATTTT
>.|TRBJ1-1|TRBD1|TRBV6-6
CASSGVQTGSTEAFF
TGTGCCAGCAGTGGCGTTCAGACAGGGTCAACTGAAGCTTTCTTT
>.|TRBJ1-2|TRBD1|TRBV18
CASSPDRAINIIYGYTF
TGTGCCAGCTCACCGGACAGGGCCATAAATATAATATATGGCTACACCTTC
>once|TRBJ2-7|.|TRBV9
CASSPRGGSYEQYF
TGTGCCAGCAGCCCCCGTGGCGGGTCGTACGAGCAGTACTTC
>.|TRBJ1-6|TRBD1|TRBV11-1
CASSFVAGGNSPLHF
TGTGCCAGCAGCTTCGTGGCAGGGGGTAATTCACCCCTCCACTTT
>.|TRBJ1-2|.|TRBV6-6
CASSADSSYGYTF
TGTGCCAGCAGCGCGGACAGCTCCTATGGCTACACCTTC
>.|TRBJ1-6|.|TRBV5-1
CASSPEAGVDSPLHF
TGCGCCAGCAGCCCTGAAGCGGGAGTGGATTCACCCCTCCACTTT
>.|TRBJ2-3|TRBD1|TRBV5-6
CASSSTGADTQYF
TGTGCCAGCAGCTCGACAGGGGCAGATACGCAGTATTTT
>.|TRBJ2-1|TRBD2|TRBV7-9
CASSLALAGVYNEQFF
TGTGCCAGCAGCTTAGCACTAGCGGGGGTCTACAATGAGCAGTTCTTC
>.|TRBJ1-6|.|TRBV4-3
CASSQGGGVVTNSPLHF
TGCGCCAGCAGCCAAGGTGGGGGGGTAGTCACAAATTCACCCCTCCACTTT
>.|TRBJ2-7|.|TRBV29-1
CSAGGWGRSEQYF
TGCAGCGCCGGCGGGTGGGGAAGATCCGAGCAGTACTTC
>.|TRBJ1-5|.|TRBV19
CASSINRGFSNQPQHF
TGTGCCAGTAGTATAAACCGGGGGTTTAGCAATCAGCCCCAGCATTTT
>.|TRBJ2-3|TRBD2|TRBV9
CASSAAGGFADTQYF
TGTGCCAGCAGCGCCGCGGGGGGGTTCGCAGATACGCAGTATTTT
>.|TRBJ1-4|.|TRBV7-6
CASSLARGKLFF
TGTGCCAGCAGCTTAGCTCGGGGAAAACTGTTTTTT
>once|TRBJ1-2|.|TRBV2
CASSEATPSGGYTF
TGTGCCAGCAGTGAAGCGACACCATCTGGTGGCTACACCTTC
>.|TRBJ2-1|TRBD2|TRBV2
CASRRTSGGNEQFF
TGTGCCAGCAGGAGGACTAGCGGGGGGAATGAGCAGTTCTTC